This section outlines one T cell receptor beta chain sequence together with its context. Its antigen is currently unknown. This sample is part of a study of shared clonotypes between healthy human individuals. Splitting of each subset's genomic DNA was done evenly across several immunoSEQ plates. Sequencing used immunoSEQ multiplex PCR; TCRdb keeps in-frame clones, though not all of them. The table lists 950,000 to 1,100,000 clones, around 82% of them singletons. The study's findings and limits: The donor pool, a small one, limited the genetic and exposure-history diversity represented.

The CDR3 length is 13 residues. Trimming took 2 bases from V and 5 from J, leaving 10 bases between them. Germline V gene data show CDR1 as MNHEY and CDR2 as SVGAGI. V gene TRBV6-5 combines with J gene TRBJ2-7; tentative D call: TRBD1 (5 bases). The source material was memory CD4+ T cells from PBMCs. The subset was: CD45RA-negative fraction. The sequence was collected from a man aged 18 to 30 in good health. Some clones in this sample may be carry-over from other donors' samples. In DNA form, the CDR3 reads TGTGCCAGCAGTTACCCAAGCAGGGACGAGCAGTACTTC. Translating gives CASSYPSRDEQYF.